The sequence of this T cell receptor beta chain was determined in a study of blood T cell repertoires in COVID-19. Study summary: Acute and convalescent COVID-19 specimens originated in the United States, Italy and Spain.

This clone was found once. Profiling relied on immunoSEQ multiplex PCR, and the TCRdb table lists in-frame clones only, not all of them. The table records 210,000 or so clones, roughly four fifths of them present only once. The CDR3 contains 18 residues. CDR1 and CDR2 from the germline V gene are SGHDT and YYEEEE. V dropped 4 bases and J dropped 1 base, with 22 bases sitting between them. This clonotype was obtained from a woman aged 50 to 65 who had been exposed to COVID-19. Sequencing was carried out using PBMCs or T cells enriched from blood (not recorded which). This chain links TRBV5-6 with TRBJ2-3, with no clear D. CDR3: CASSLLVEAVTRTDTQYF. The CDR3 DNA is TGTGCCAGCAGCCTCCTTGTAGAGGCAGTTACACGCACAGATACGCAGTATTTT.